The 31 T cell receptor beta chains reported below all come from one sample, sequenced in a study of T cells in Graves' hyperthyroidism and ophthalmopathy. TCR beta CDR3 sequences were amplified from RNA transcripts. Initially, a first-round RT-PCR of the TCR CDR3 employed the HTBI primer set. TCRdb analysed the multiplex PCR reads with MiXCR anew, one entry per CDR3 protein. The sample yields 600,000 to 650,000 distinct CDR3 sequences, roughly 20% seen once. The sequencing sample was made of blood. These receptor sequences come from a young man with Graves' ophthalmopathy.

On this clonotype: A much bigger clone sits one base away, suggesting this may be a read error. CDR3 DNA: TGTGCCAGTGGGACAAGCTCCTACAATGAGCAGTCCTTC. Protein product: CASGTSSYNEQSF. The J gene is TRBJ2-1, the V gene TRBV2, with D perhaps TRBD1 (6 bases). Germline V lookup: CDR1 SNHLY, CDR2 FYNNEI. The CDR3 sequence is 13 residues long.

The genes are TRBV9 and TRBJ2-3, with TRBD1 identical over 8 bases. This CDR3 spans 15 amino acids. Trimming removed 4 bases from V and 0 bases from J; junction bases left unmatched: 4. CDR1 SGDLS and CDR2 YYNGEE come from the germline V gene. The CDR3 spells CASSTGGISTDTQYF. CDR3 bases: TGTGCCAGCAGCACAGGGGGAATTAGCACAGATACGCAGTATTTT.

The table lists this clonotype with many counts. The V gene is TRBV12-3 or TRBV12-4, the J gene TRBJ1-5; D not resolved. CDR3 size: 15 residues. Trimming removed 1 base at V and 2 bases at J, with 9 bases between. CDR3 DNA: TGTGCCAGCAGTTTAGACGGCAGTGGCAATCAGCCCCAGCATTTT. Its translation: CASSLDGSGNQPQHF.

This clonotype was detected once. The V call is TRBV20-1, the J call TRBJ2-7, with TRBD1 matching 8 bases. J gave up 3 bases and V 0 bases, and 7 bases lay outside the gene matches. The CDR3 is 15 amino acids. CDR1 is DFQATT, CDR2 SNEGSKA, per germline (reference sequence). The CDR3 DNA is TGCAGTGCTAGAGATGGAGGACAGGGTAACTACGAGCAGTACTTC. This sequence encodes CSARDGGQGNYEQYF.

The sample holds a few counts of this clonotype. The V and J genes are TRBV12-3 or TRBV12-4 and TRBJ2-5; the D gene is possibly TRBD1 (6 bases). V lost 6 bases, J lost 4 bases, and 12 bases lay in between. The CDR3 loop spans 13 amino acids. In DNA, the CDR3 is TGTGCCAGCAGGCCTGGACAGAGAGAGACCCAGTACTTC. It encodes CASRPGQRETQYF.

This clonotype was seen ten or more times. This chain's CDR3 is CASSLIPDGMNTEAFF. In DNA, the CDR3 is TGTGCCAGCAGCTTGATTCCGGACGGCATGAACACTGAAGCTTTCTTT. The chain recombines TRBV5-5 with TRBJ1-1; D is ambiguous. CDR1 SGHKS and CDR2 YYEKEE come from the germline V gene (reference sequence). There are 16 residues in the CDR3. With 1 base removed from V and 0 bases from J, the gap between germline ends came to 13 bases.

This clonotype was seen a few times. The V and J genes are TRBV20-1 and TRBJ2-2; TRBD1 agrees at 8 bases. This CDR3 is 17 amino acids long. V gave up 1 base and J gave up 2 bases; unmatched junction bases: 9. Germline V gene data show CDR1 as DFQATT and CDR2 as SNEGSKA (reference sequence). The CDR3 region has the DNA TGCAGTGCTAGAGGAGCTGGGCAGGGGGCCAACACCGGGGAGCTGTTTTTT. This codes for CSARGAGQGANTGELFF.

Of note for this clonotype: A much larger clone is a single base away; this may be a read error. The V call is TRBV28, the J call TRBJ1-5, with unresolved D. Germline-derived CDR1 and CDR2 are MDHEN and SYDVKM. CDR3 length equals 14 residues. The CDR3 is CASSLVQINQSQHF. CDR3 DNA: TGTGCCAGCAGTTTGGTACAGATCAATCAGTCCCAGCATTTT.

This clonotype was observed at least ten times. This chain uses TRBV7-2 with TRBJ2-7; 8 bases map to TRBD1. Germline V gives CDR1 SGHTA, CDR2 FQGNSA. V shed 5 bases, J shed 3 bases, and the junction held 9 bases outside the gene matches. The CDR3 length is 15 residues. The CDR3: CASSRPAGGNYEQYF. In DNA, the CDR3 is TGTGCCAGCAGCCGCCCGGCAGGGGGCAACTACGAGCAGTACTTC.

CDR3 sequence: CASSQGRQGARETQYF. In DNA, the CDR3 is TGTGCCAGCAGCCAAGGACGACAGGGGGCGCGAGAGACCCAGTACTTC. This chain joins TRBV4-2 and TRBJ2-5, with 10 bases lining up with TRBD1. The CDR3 has 16 residues. V lost 1 base and J lost 4; bases outside the gene matches: 6. Germline values: CDR1 LGHNA, CDR2 YNFKEQ.

The J gene is TRBJ2-3, the V gene TRBV10-1, with D maybe TRBD2 (6 bases). The CDR3 is 16 residues long. Looked up from germline, CDR1 is WNHNN and CDR2 is SYGVQD (reference sequence). The ends were cut back, 6 bases at V and 4 bases at J, with 20 bases in the middle. The CDR3 spells CASSEMGGVTPDTQYF. The CDR3 nucleotides read TGCGCCAGCAGCGAAATGGGGGGAGTCACCCCAGATACGCAGTATTTT.

Points on this clonotype: A read error is possible here, since a much larger clone lies one base away. The V call is TRBV15, the J call TRBJ2-3; D gene ambiguous. The CDR3 spans 16 residues. With 5 bases removed from V and 4 bases from J, the gap between germline ends came to 19 bases. The germline gives CDR1 LNHNV, CDR2 YYDKDF (reference sequence). The CDR3 region is CATSACGRSHPDTQYF. In DNA, the CDR3 is TGTGCCACCAGCGCCTGTGGTCGCAGCCACCCAGATACGCAGTATTTT.

The V gene is TRBV2, the J gene TRBJ1-5; perhaps TRBD1 as D (6 bases). Germline-derived CDR1 and CDR2 are SNHLY and FYNNEI. V shed 6 bases and J shed 5 bases, with 11 bases lying between them. CDR3 length: 13 amino acids. DNA of the CDR3: TGTGCCAGCAGCCACAGGGTTGATCAGCCCCAGCATTTT. It yields the protein CASSHRVDQPQHF.

The V call is TRBV6-2 or TRBV6-3, the J call TRBJ2-7; 7 bases match TRBD2. CDR1 MNHEY and CDR2 SVGEGT come from the germline V gene. The J segment lost 2 bases and the V segment lost 5 bases, leaving 9 bases of the junction unmatched. This CDR3 comprises 15 residues. CDR3 coding DNA: TGTGCCAGCAGTGCATCTAGCGGACGGACCTACGAGCAGTACTTC. Translated: CASSASSGRTYEQYF.

This clonotype was recorded a few times. This rearrangement joins TRBV28 to TRBJ2-5; D is possibly TRBD1 (5 bases). Germline V gene lookup returns CDR1 MDHEN and CDR2 SYDVKM. Trimming left V 6 bases short and J 1 base short, with 15 bases between. The CDR3 runs to 15 residues. The CDR3 is CASSQERGAQETQYF. The CDR3 DNA sequence: TGTGCCAGCAGCCAAGAGCGTGGGGCCCAAGAGACCCAGTACTTC.

This clonotype showed up many times. The CDR3 spells CASSLGTTTEAFF. The CDR3 region has the DNA TGTGCCAGCAGTTTAGGGACTACCACTGAAGCTTTCTTT. The gene calls are TRBV12-3 or TRBV12-4 and TRBJ1-1, with no clear D. The CDR3 spans 13 residues. The V end was cut by 1 base, the J end by 4 bases, with 7 bases between.

This clonotype was seen only once. V and J are TRBV15 and TRBJ2-2; TRBD1 might be the D (6 bases). The germline V gene has CDR1 LNHNV and CDR2 YYDKDF (reference sequence). V was pared by 2 bases and J by 2 bases, with 12 bases between. The length of the CDR3 is 16 residues. The CDR3 loop is CATSRTGTLNTGELFF. CDR3 nucleotide sequence: TGTGCCACCAGCAGAACCGGGACACTTAACACCGGGGAGCTGTTTTTT.

The rearrangement uses TRBV2 and TRBJ2-7, with no clear D. Trimming pared 6 bases from V and 3 bases from J, leaving 9 bases between. Germline V gene lookup returns CDR1 SNHLY and CDR2 FYNNEI. The CDR3 extends over 12 amino acids. In nucleotides, the CDR3 is TGTGCCAGCAGATATAGCAACTACGAGCAGTACTTC. It codes for CASRYSNYEQYF.

With respect to this clonotype: At one end, the junction sequence differs from germline, possibly due to a read error. J is TRBJ2-1 and V is TRBV7-3; either TRBD1 or TRBD2 may supply D (6 bases each). Germline CDR1 and CDR2: SGHTA and FQGTGA. This CDR3 contains 17 residues. CDR3 sequence reads: CTSSLDGGGPVYNEQFF. CDR3 DNA sequence: TGTACCAGCAGCTTAGACGGAGGGGGACCCGTGTACAATGAGCAGTTCTTC.

This chain uses TRBV29-1 with TRBJ2-1; D is uncertain. CDR1 and CDR2 (germline): SQVTM, ANQGSEA. The CDR3 length is 16 residues. V lost 1 base to trimming and J lost 3 bases, with 16 bases between them. CDR3 DNA: TGCAGCGTTGAAGGTCGTTCGGACGTATACTACAATGAGCAGTTCTTC. This gives the protein CSVEGRSDVYYNEQFF.

The table lists this clonotype with a few counts. The chain joins TRBV5-6 to TRBJ1-2; D gene ambiguous. In germline, CDR1 is SGHDT, CDR2 YYEEEE. The CDR3 runs 12 residues. Trimming stripped 0 bases from V and 6 bases from J, with 6 bases between. The CDR3 DNA is TGTGCCAGCAGCTTGGACGGTCATGGCTACACCTTC. Its translation is CASSLDGHGYTF.

Turning to this clonotype: At one of its ends the junction is not consistent with the germline gene, which may arise from a read error. The chain couples TRBV28 to TRBJ2-1; D perhaps matches TRBD2 (6 bases). Germline V CDR1 and CDR2: MDHEN, SYDVKM. The CDR3 is 14 amino acids. CDR3 in DNA: TGTGGCAGCAGTTGGGGGGTCTCCTACAATGAGCAGTTCTTC. Translated: CGSSWGVSYNEQFF.

The rearrangement uses TRBV4-1 and TRBJ2-1, with 13 bases fitting TRBD2. The CDR3 has 15 amino acids. CDR1 is MGHRA, CDR2 YSYEKL, per germline. V dropped 1 base and J dropped 10; count of bases not matched to a gene: 4. CDR3 DNA: TGCGCCAGCAGCCAAGGGACTAGCGGGAGAAAGGAGCAGTTCTTC. The encoded protein is CASSQGTSGRKEQFF.

This clonotype was detected ten times or more. This CDR3 reads CASSTDRGRPPYEQYF. DNA of the CDR3: TGCGCCAGCAGCACAGACAGGGGCCGCCCCCCCTACGAGCAGTACTTC. The chain has TRBV5-1 and TRBJ2-7; the match to TRBD1 covers 8 bases. CDR1 is SGHRS and CDR2 is YFSETQ in the germline V gene. With V trimmed by 4 bases and J by 2 bases, 11 bases remained unmatched. This CDR3 comprises 16 residues.

This clonotype appeared many times. The CDR3 protein is CASSPPIWTGRDDNEQFF. The CDR3 nucleotides are TGTGCCAGCTCACCACCTATTTGGACAGGGAGGGATGACAATGAGCAGTTCTTC. The genes are TRBV18 and TRBJ2-1; tentative D call: TRBD1 (8 bases). The CDR3 covers 18 residues. The ends were cut back, 0 bases at V and 5 bases at J, with 20 bases in the middle. Per germline, CDR1 KGHSH and CDR2 LQKENI.

This clonotype was found a few times. The chain recombines TRBV11-2 with TRBJ2-7; 8 nucleotides align to TRBD2. Trimming removed 7 bases from V and 2 bases from J; junction bases left unmatched: 7. Germline V gene data show CDR1 as SGHAT and CDR2 as FQNNGV. CDR3 length: 14 residues. The CDR3 DNA follows: TGTGCCAGCACCCCTCGGGAGGGCCCCTACGAGCAGTACTTC. Its translation is CASTPREGPYEQYF.

In nucleotides, the CDR3 is TGTGCCAGCAGCTTAGGGGGGACAGTTATCGAAGCTTTCTTT. Protein: CASSLGGTVIEAFF. The rearrangement uses TRBV11-1 and TRBJ1-1, with TRBD1 matching 7 bases. Looked up from germline, CDR1 is SGHAT and CDR2 is FQDESV (reference sequence). Unmatched junction bases numbered 7, after V lost 1 base and J lost 8 bases. The CDR3 covers 14 residues.

The chain is built from TRBV3-1 and TRBJ2-3; D possibly corresponds to TRBD2 (6 bases). Germline CDR1 is LGHDT and CDR2 is YNNKEL (reference sequence). The CDR3 runs to 15 residues. V was shortened by 1 base and J by 5 bases, with 13 bases between the two germline ends. Here the CDR3 DNA reads TGTGCCAGCAGCCAAGGCGGGACTGGCGGAGATACGCAGTATTTT. Its translation is CASSQGGTGGDTQYF.

This clonotype occurred many times. V usage is TRBV3-1 and J usage is TRBJ1-2, with D uncertain. Germline CDR1 and CDR2: LGHDT and YNNKEL (reference sequence). V was cut by 4 bases and J by 2 bases, with 14 bases left in between. This CDR3 has 15 residues. The chain's CDR3 is CASSLTSTPNYGYTF. The CDR3 nucleotides read TGTGCCAGCAGCCTTACATCGACACCAAACTATGGCTACACCTTC.

A remark on this clonotype: Being one base from a much bigger clone, this may be a read error. The missing conserved phenylalanine or tryptophan at the end of this CDR3 makes a read error likely. In DNA, the CDR3 is TGCGCCAGCAGCTTGGCCGGGACCTCATACTACGAGCAGTACTAC. Translated: CASSLAGTSYYEQYY. V is TRBV5-1 and J is TRBJ2-7; D may be TRBD1 or TRBD2 (5 bases each). CDR1 and CDR2 from the germline V gene are SGHRS and YFSETQ. The V gene lost 0 bases and the J gene lost 3 bases, with 13 bases spanning the gap. This CDR3 spans 15 amino acids.

This clonotype was detected a few times. The chain links TRBV5-6 to TRBJ2-7; 8 positions match TRBD2. The CDR3 extends over 14 amino acids. With 8 bases clipped from V and 4 bases from J, the junction kept 11 bases outside the gene matches. In germline, CDR1 is SGHDT, CDR2 YYEEEE. CDR3 nucleotides: TGTGCCAGTGGGGAGGCTAGCGGGCCATACGAGCAGTACTTC. This translates into CASGEASGPYEQYF.